This TCR beta chain was identified during a study of cytomegalovirus exposure and HLA in healthy donors. Study outcomes and limitations: Association of 16,951 TCR beta sequences with HLA alleles was found at 0.05 false discovery rate in a later analysis.

Concerning this clone: Its antigen is unidentified.

In the PCR, 60 Vbeta and 13 Jbeta primers were used. The table came from immunoSEQ multiplex PCR; TCRdb's copy has only in-frame clones and leaves some out. The table has 120,000 or so clones, around 81% seen once. V lost 4 bases to trimming and J lost 0 bases; unmatched junction nucleotides: 9. Germline V gene sequence: CDR1 SGHNT, CDR2 YYREEE (reference sequence). CDR3 size: 17 residues. The receptor's source is a woman in her thirties or forties in good health and CMV-seronegative. The V gene is TRBV5-4, the J gene TRBJ2-4; 8 bases align to TRBD1. Sequencing input: PBMCs. The CDR3 region is CASSPRDRPQAKNIQYF. As DNA, the CDR3 is TGTGCCAGCAGCCCCCGGGACAGGCCCCAAGCCAAAAACATTCAGTACTTC.